Listed here are 15 T cell receptor beta chains from one sample, sequenced in a study of beta chain features in type 1 diabetes. Sequenced material consisted of expressed TCRB transcripts (all of the isolated RNA was reverse transcribed). Method: immunoSEQ multiplex PCR; TCRdb's copy keeps in-frame clones and lacks some. Among about 220,000 clones, 9.5% to 13% were seen once, and the ten largest hold 1% to 1.5%. Sequences were obtained from central memory CD4+ T cells from blood. These receptors were collected from a young man in good health.

A few counts support this clone. This rearrangement joins TRBV7-8 to TRBJ2-7; a possible D gene is TRBD2 (5 bases). Per the germline V gene, CDR1 is SGHVS and CDR2 is FQNEAQ. This CDR3 has 17 amino acids. V was shortened by 3 bases and J by 0 bases, with 18 bases between the two germline ends. The CDR3 DNA reads TGTGCCAGCAGCTTGATGGACTCTTCAAGCGGCTCCTACGAGCAGTACTTC. Protein: CASSLMDSSSGSYEQYF.

The chain couples TRBV4-1 to TRBJ2-3, with 9 nucleotides matching TRBD2. The ends lost 1 base at V and 6 bases at J; junction bases unmatched: 8. Germline assignment: CDR1 MGHRA and CDR2 YSYEKL. The length of the CDR3 is 16 residues. CDR3 in DNA: TGCGCCAGCAGCCAAGGAGGCGGGAGGGCCATGGATACGCAGTATTTT. This codes for CASSQGGGRAMDTQYF.

This clone was observed many times. V and J are TRBV7-3 and TRBJ2-3, with D maybe TRBD1 (5 bases). Germline V lookup: CDR1 SGHTA, CDR2 FQGTGA. The CDR3 runs to 14 residues. Trimming stripped 5 bases from V and 9 bases from J, with 18 bases between. Written as DNA, the CDR3 is TGTGCCAGCAGCGACAACCGGGTAGGGGAAACGCAGTATTTT. Translating gives CASSDNRVGETQYF. Combining the CDR3 with reference TRBV7-3 and TRBJ2-3 gives the whole variable domain GAGVSQTPSNKVTEKGKYVELRCDPISGHTALYWYRQSLGQGPEFLIYFQGTGAADDSGLPNDRFFAVRPEGSVSTLKIQRTERGDSAVYLCASSDNRVGETQYFGPGTRLTVL.

This clone was seen a handful of times. The V gene is TRBV27, the J gene TRBJ2-2, with 9 bases matching TRBD1. The CDR3 is 17 residues long. The germline CDR1 and CDR2 sequences are MNHEY and SMNVEV (reference sequence). Germline trimming cut 2 bases from V and 5 bases from J; bases unmatched to any gene: 9. The CDR3 region has the DNA TGTGCCAGCAGTTTACCGGGTCAAGGGACAGGGACCGGGGAGCTGTTTTTT. As protein: CASSLPGQGTGTGELFF.

Only a few counts were recorded for this clone. The chain employs TRBV7-2 and TRBJ2-3; 9 bases match TRBD2. The J segment lost 7 bases and the V segment lost 5 bases, leaving 13 bases of the junction unmatched. The CDR3 totals 16 residues. Germline V CDR1 and CDR2: SGHTA, FQGNSA. In nucleotides, the CDR3 is TGTGCCAGCAGCAACCGACTAGCGGCCTATTCAAATACGCAGTATTTT. Its protein product is CASSNRLAAYSNTQYF.

In this sample, this clone turned up a few times. This chain uses TRBV6-5 with TRBJ2-7; 9 bases are a match to TRBD1. The CDR3 runs 15 residues. Germline V CDR1 and CDR2: MNHEY, SVGAGI. V lost 10 bases, J lost 3 bases, and 13 bases stayed unmatched. The CDR3 bases are TGTGCCATCAGACGACAAGGACAGGGGAACTACGAGCAGTACTTC. It is translated as CAIRRQGQGNYEQYF.

This clone was seen a handful of times. The chain is built from TRBV4-1 and TRBJ2-1, with 12 bases fitting TRBD1. The CDR3 consists of 16 residues. In germline, CDR1 is MGHRA, CDR2 YSYEKL. The trim removed 4 bases at V and 1 base at J, leaving 2 bases unmatched. CDR3 bases: TGCGCCAGCAGCCGGGGACAGGGGGCTTCCTACAATGAGCAGTTCTTC. This encodes CASSRGQGASYNEQFF.

This clone was counted only a few times. The CDR3 nucleotides read TGTGCCAGCAGAAATCCGGGACAGGGCTACGAGCAGTACTTC. This translates into CASRNPGQGYEQYF. The V and J genes are TRBV6-5 and TRBJ2-7; TRBD1 agrees at 9 bases. V trimming: 6 bases; J trimming: 3 bases; junction bases outside the gene matches: 6. In germline, CDR1 is MNHEY, CDR2 SVGAGI. The CDR3 loop spans 14 amino acids.

V and J are TRBV13 and TRBJ2-7; D possibly corresponds to TRBD1 (6 bases). Trimming cost V 4 bases and J 2 bases, with 15 bases left between them. Germline values: CDR1 PRHDT, CDR2 FYEKMQ (reference sequence). The CDR3 runs 15 residues. CDR3 amino acids: CASSSRGQGAYEQYF. CDR3 sequence (DNA): TGTGCCAGCAGCTCAAGGGGACAAGGGGCCTACGAGCAGTACTTC.

This clone has only a few counts. V and J are TRBV7-2 and TRBJ2-4; 11 bases agree with TRBD1. This CDR3 spans 15 amino acids. The junction had 7 bases not matched to a gene; V was cut back by 6 bases and J by 6 bases. CDR1 SGHTA and CDR2 FQGNSA come from the germline V gene. The chain's CDR3 is CASSFTGTGGNIQYF. As DNA, the CDR3 is TGTGCCAGCAGTTTTACCGGGACAGGGGGAAACATTCAGTACTTC. Using reference TRBV7-2 and TRBJ2-4 for the parts outside the CDR3, the full variable domain is GAGVSQSPSNKVTEKGKDVELRCDPISGHTALYWYRQSLGQGLEFLIYFQGNSAPDKSGLPSDRFSAERTGGSVSTLTIQRTQQEDSAVYLCASSFTGTGGNIQYFGAGTRLSVL.

This clone was observed at least ten times. J is TRBJ1-2 and V is TRBV5-4, with 9 bases that match TRBD1. Looked up from germline, CDR1 is SGHNT and CDR2 is YYREEE (reference sequence). The V gene end was trimmed by 2 bases and the J gene end by 2 bases; junction bases not matched to a gene: 4. The CDR3 has 15 amino acids. The CDR3 loop is CASSFGTGKNYGYTF. CDR3 bases: TGTGCCAGCAGCTTTGGGACAGGGAAGAACTATGGCTACACCTTC.

This clone was counted at least ten times. The V gene is TRBV30, the J gene TRBJ2-4; D possibly matches TRBD1 or TRBD2 (5 bases each). Germline lookup yields CDR1 GTSNPN and CDR2 SVGIG (reference sequence). V gave up 8 bases and J gave up 6 bases, with 17 bases separating them. The CDR3 is made up of 13 amino acids. CDR3 sequence: CAAGREGLNIQYF. DNA of the CDR3: TGTGCCGCGGGCAGGGAAGGTCTAAACATTCAGTACTTC.

The chain has TRBV29-1 and TRBJ2-1; no clear D. From germline, CDR1 is SQVTM and CDR2 ANQGSEA. Trimming removed 1 base from V and 8 bases from J, with 9 bases in between. The CDR3 spans 12 residues. The CDR3 DNA is TGCAGCGTTGAAGGGGTAATCTATGAGCAGTTCTTC. Translated: CSVEGVIYEQFF.

The J gene is TRBJ2-1, the V gene TRBV7-9, with 10 bases lining up with TRBD2. CDR3 length: 14 amino acids. The trim removed 3 bases at V and 8 bases at J, leaving 4 bases unmatched. Germline CDR1 SEHNR, CDR2 FQNEAQ (reference sequence). The CDR3 sequence is CASSFSGGLDEQFF. The CDR3 DNA follows: TGTGCCAGCAGCTTTAGCGGGGGGCTGGATGAGCAGTTCTTC.

V and J are TRBV5-1 and TRBJ2-1; either TRBD1 or TRBD2 may fit D (5 bases each). This CDR3 spans 15 amino acids. Looked up from germline, CDR1 is SGHRS and CDR2 is YFSETQ. Trimming took off 6 bases at V and 10 bases at J, with 23 bases between the two ends. The CDR3 is CASKEDGTQSGEQFF. The CDR3 DNA reads as TGCGCCAGCAAGGAGGACGGGACCCAGTCGGGCGAGCAGTTCTTC. The full variable domain, completed using reference TRBV5-1 and TRBJ2-1, is KAGVTQTPRYLIKTRGQQVTLSCSPISGHRSVSWYQQTPGQGLQFLFEYFSETQRNKGNFPGRFSGRQFSNSRSEMNVSTLELGDSALYLCASKEDGTQSGEQFFGPGTRLTVL.